The 21 T cell receptor beta chains presented below share a single source sample, sequenced in a study of human T cells and chemical hapten exposure. TCRdb reanalysed the 5' RACE reads using MiXCR and keeps one entry per CDR3 protein. This sample has more than 60,000 distinct CDR3 sequences, with more than 15% found just once. The total RNA was obtained from whole blood that was not fractionated. These receptors originate from a female donor in good health.

In its sample, this clonotype was seen a few times. The V and J genes are TRBV2 and TRBJ1-2; possible D gene TRBD1, 6 bases. CDR1 and CDR2 (germline): SNHLY, FYNNEI. Trimming removed 6 bases at V and 4 bases at J, with 15 bases between. The CDR3 is 14 residues long. The CDR3 bases are TGTGCCAGCAGGGCACAGGGAATATCCTATGGCTACACCTTC. Its protein product is CASRAQGISYGYTF. The variable domain in full, with the rest retrieved from reference TRBV2 and TRBJ1-2, is EPEVTQTPSHQVTQMGQEVILRCVPISNHLYFYWYRQILGQKVEFLVSFYNNEISEKSEIFDDQFSVERPDGSNFTLKIRSTKLEDSAMYFCASRAQGISYGYTFGSGTRLTVV.

Remarks on this clonotype: One end of the junction is discordant with germline, which a read error may explain. The rearrangement links TRBV12-3 or TRBV12-4 to TRBJ1-2; D may be TRBD1 (5 bases). The CDR3 is made up of 13 amino acids. The CDR3 region has the DNA TGTGCCAGCAGATTAGGGGAGGGCTATGGCTACACCTTC. It encodes CASRLGEGYGYTF.

This rearrangement joins TRBV5-1 to TRBJ2-5, with TRBD2 as a possible D gene (5 bases). The germline V and J ends were trimmed by 2 bases and 0 bases, with 11 bases remaining between them. From germline, CDR1 is SGHRS and CDR2 YFSETQ. This CDR3 spans 15 amino acids. In nucleotides, the CDR3 is TGCGCCAGCAGCTTAGGAGGCCCGGACCAAGAGACCCAGTACTTC. Amino acids: CASSLGGPDQETQYF.

This chain joins TRBV29-1 and TRBJ1-1; no clear D. The length of the CDR3 is 14 residues. The germline gives CDR1 SQVTM, CDR2 ANQGSEA. CDR3 in DNA: TGCAGTGGCTCCGGGTCTTACATGAACACTGAAGCTTTCTTT. The encoded protein is CSGSGSYMNTEAFF.

On this clonotype: A much larger clone is a single base away; this may be a read error. The chain is built from TRBV6-5 and TRBJ1-4; 7 nucleotides match TRBD1. The germline CDR1 and CDR2 sequences are MNHEY and SVGAGI. After removal of 6 bases from V and 0 bases from J, the junction contained 7 bases not matched to a gene. The CDR3 covers 16 residues. The CDR3 protein is CASSPRGAATNEKLFF. The CDR3 coding sequence is TGTGCCAGCAGCCCCAGGGGGGCTGCAACTAATGAAAAACTGTTTTTT.

The V call is TRBV7-2, the J call TRBJ2-7, with 7 bases fitting TRBD1. The CDR3 is 17 residues long. The germline gives CDR1 SGHTA, CDR2 FQGNSA. After removal of 5 bases from V and 10 bases from J, the junction contained 23 bases not matched to a gene. Here the CDR3 reads CASSLQSRTGTAYVQYF. The CDR3 DNA sequence: TGTGCCAGCAGCCTACAAAGCCGGACCGGGACAGCCTACGTCCAGTACTTC. The complete variable domain, with remaining parts taken from reference TRBV7-2 and TRBJ2-7, reads GAGVSQSPSNKVTEKGKDVELRCDPISGHTALYWYRQSLGQGLEFLIYFQGNSAPDKSGLPSDRFSAERTGGSVSTLTIQRTQQEDSAVYLCASSLQSRTGTAYVQYFGPGTRLTVT.

This clonotype came up a few times. The chain is built from TRBV9 and TRBJ1-2, with 8 nucleotides matching TRBD1. J was trimmed by 10 bases and V by 4 bases; bases with no gene match: 15. This CDR3 comprises 15 residues. Germline values: CDR1 SGDLS, CDR2 YYNGEE. CDR3 bases: TGTGCCAGCAGCCCCCGAACACAACAGGGGGAGCCCTACACCTTC. Translation: CASSPRTQQGEPYTF.

The chain recombines TRBV5-1 with TRBJ2-3; perhaps TRBD2 as D (5 bases). Between the trimmed V and J ends, which lost 0 bases and 4 bases, there was a span of 9 bases. Germline-derived CDR1 and CDR2 are SGHRS and YFSETQ. The CDR3 length is 14 residues. The CDR3 reads CASSLVAGPDTQYF. The CDR3 DNA follows: TGCGCCAGCAGCTTGGTGGCGGGCCCAGATACGCAGTATTTT. The whole variable domain, remainder taken from reference TRBV5-1 and TRBJ2-3, is KAGVTQTPRYLIKTRGQQVTLSCSPISGHRSVSWYQQTPGQGLQFLFEYFSETQRNKGNFPGRFSGRQFSNSRSEMNVSTLELGDSALYLCASSLVAGPDTQYFGPGTRLTVL.

This clonotype occurred many times. Here the CDR3 reads CASSLRAREMNTEAFF. CDR3 nucleotide sequence: TGTGCCAGCAGCTTGAGGGCTCGGGAAATGAACACTGAAGCTTTCTTT. The chain combines TRBV7-9 with TRBJ1-1; unclear D gene. The CDR3 sequence is 16 residues long. V lost 3 bases, J lost 0 bases, and 14 bases lay in between. Germline CDR1 reads SEHNR; CDR2 reads FQNEAQ (reference sequence).

The rearrangement links TRBV9 to TRBJ2-1; TRBD2 matches at 8 bases. In germline, CDR1 is SGDLS, CDR2 YYNGEE. With 6 bases clipped from V and 2 bases from J, the junction kept 19 bases outside the gene matches. This CDR3 contains 19 residues. CDR3 DNA sequence: TGTGCCAGCACCGGGGGGGGGACTAGTCGTGTAGGGGCCTACAATGAGCAGTTCTTC. Translation gives CASTGGGTSRVGAYNEQFF. The whole variable domain, filled in from reference TRBV9 and TRBJ2-1, reads DSGVTQTPKHLITATGQRVTLRCSPRSGDLSVYWYQQSLDQGLQFLIQYYNGEERAKGNILERFSAQQFPDLHSELNLSSLELGDSALYFCASTGGGTSRVGAYNEQFFGPGTRLTVL.

This sequence joins TRBV12-3 or TRBV12-4 and TRBJ1-2; no reliable D call. V was trimmed by 6 bases and J by 8 bases, leaving 13 bases between them. The CDR3 consists of 12 residues. The DNA for the CDR3 is TGTGCCAGCAGGTGGAATGTAGGAGGCTACACCTTC. Its translation is CASRWNVGGYTF.

V is TRBV11-2 and J is TRBJ2-5; D is unresolved. Germline V gene lookup returns CDR1 SGHAT and CDR2 FQNNGV. The germline V and J ends were trimmed by 2 bases and 2 bases, with 9 bases remaining between them. There are 14 residues in the CDR3. CDR3 in amino acids: CASSLYLVQETQYF. The CDR3 DNA follows: TGTGCCAGCAGCTTATACCTAGTACAAGAGACCCAGTACTTC. Filled out from reference TRBV11-2 and TRBJ2-5, the complete variable domain reads EAGVAQSPRYKIIEKRQSVAFWCNPISGHATLYWYQQILGQGPKLLIQFQNNGVVDDSQLPKDRFSAERLKGVDSTLKIQPAKLEDSAVYLCASSLYLVQETQYFGPGTRLLVL.

This clonotype was counted ten times or more. The rearrangement joins TRBV11-2 to TRBJ1-2; D uncertain. Deletions cut 4 bases from V and 0 bases from J, with 9 bases between. Germline CDR1 SGHAT, CDR2 FQNNGV. There are 14 residues in the CDR3. CDR3 in amino acids: CASSSKGTNYGYTF. In DNA, the CDR3 is TGTGCCAGCAGCTCGAAAGGGACTAACTATGGCTACACCTTC.

The chain uses TRBV20-1 and TRBJ1-1; D remains ambiguous. V lost 1 base and J lost 1, with 10 bases in between. This CDR3 spans 14 amino acids. Looked up from germline, CDR1 is DFQATT and CDR2 is SNEGSKA (reference sequence). CDR3 sequence: CSARVGMGNTEAFF. The CDR3 DNA is TGCAGTGCTAGAGTGGGCATGGGGAACACTGAAGCTTTCTTT.

This chain connects TRBV29-1 to TRBJ2-3, with TRBD1 matching over 7 bases. V shed 4 bases and J 2 bases; nucleotides not matched to a gene: 6. The V gene's germline CDR1 is SQVTM and CDR2 ANQGSEA. This CDR3 spans 14 amino acids. The CDR3 protein is CSVGVGTVTDTQYF. The DNA for the CDR3 is TGCAGCGTTGGGGTGGGGACAGTCACAGATACGCAGTATTTT.

The chain links TRBV12-3 or TRBV12-4 to TRBJ1-1, with a possible D match to TRBD1 (5 bases). Trimming shortened V by 4 bases and J by 8 bases, and 14 bases separated the two germline ends. The CDR3 has 13 residues. Here the CDR3 reads CASSSAPGLEAFF. CDR3 in DNA: TGTGCCAGCAGTTCCGCTCCGGGACTAGAAGCTTTCTTT.

This chain joins TRBV20-1 and TRBJ2-3; 7 nucleotides match TRBD2. Germline CDR1 reads DFQATT; CDR2 reads SNEGSKA (reference sequence). This CDR3 is 11 amino acids long. V shed 7 bases and J 10 bases; nucleotides not matched to a gene: 8. CDR3 amino acids: CSGSSGKAQYF. CDR3 bases: TGCAGTGGATCTAGCGGTAAAGCGCAGTATTTT.

Only a few counts were recorded for this clonotype. The germline gene is not matched at one end of the junction; a read error may be the cause. V usage is TRBV20-1 and J usage is TRBJ2-3; TRBD1 agrees at 7 bases. The CDR3 contains 12 residues. Germline V lookup: CDR1 DFQATT, CDR2 SNEGSKA (reference sequence). The CDR3 is CSARETPDRVCF. In DNA form, the CDR3 reads TGCAGTGCTAGAGAGACCCCTGACAGGGTTTGTTTT.

This clonotype was observed a few times. The CDR3 region has the DNA TGTGCCAGTAGTATTGAGGGACAAACGGACATTCAGTACTTC. Amino acids: CASSIEGQTDIQYF. This chain connects TRBV19 to TRBJ2-4; maybe TRBD1 (6 bases). Trimming cost V 3 bases and J 8 bases, with 14 bases left between them. The CDR3 is 14 residues long. From germline, CDR1 is LNHDA and CDR2 SQIVND (reference sequence).

This clonotype has just a few counts. This chain joins TRBV28 and TRBJ2-7; 9 positions agree with TRBD1. CDR3 size: 18 residues. V trimming: 4 bases; J trimming: 3 bases; junction bases outside the gene matches: 16. Per the germline V gene, CDR1 is MDHEN and CDR2 is SYDVKM. For the CDR3, the DNA is TGTGCCAGCAGTTCCCTCGGAACCGGGACAGGGATTTACTACGAGCAGTACTTC. This codes for CASSSLGTGTGIYYEQYF.

The CDR3 loop is CASSLNSVAGELFF. In DNA, the CDR3 is TGTGCCAGCAGCTTAAACAGTGTTGCCGGGGAGCTGTTTTTT. This chain uses TRBV11-2 with TRBJ2-2; D remains ambiguous. The CDR3 covers 14 residues. V was pared by 2 bases and J by 6 bases, with 10 bases between. The V gene's germline CDR1 is SGHAT and CDR2 FQNNGV.